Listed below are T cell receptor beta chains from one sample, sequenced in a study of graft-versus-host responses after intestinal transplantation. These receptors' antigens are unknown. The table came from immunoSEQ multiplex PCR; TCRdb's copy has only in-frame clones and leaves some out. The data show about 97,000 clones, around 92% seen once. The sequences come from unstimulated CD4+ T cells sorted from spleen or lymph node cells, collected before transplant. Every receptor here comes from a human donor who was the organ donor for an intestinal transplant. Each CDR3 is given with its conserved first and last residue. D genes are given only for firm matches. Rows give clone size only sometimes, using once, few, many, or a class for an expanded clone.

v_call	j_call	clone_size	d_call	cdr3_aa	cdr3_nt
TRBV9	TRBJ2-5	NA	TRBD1	CASSVQGAETQYF	TGTGCCAGCAGCGTCCAGGGGGCAGAGACCCAGTACTTC
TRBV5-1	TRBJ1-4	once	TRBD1	CASSPWTGGIEKLFF	TGCGCCAGCAGCCCATGGACAGGGGGAATTGAAAAACTGTTTTTT
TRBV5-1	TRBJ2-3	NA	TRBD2	CASRTGGGTDTQYF	TGCGCCAGCAGAACGGGAGGAGGCACAGATACGCAGTATTTT
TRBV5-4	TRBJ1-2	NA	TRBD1	CASSSGGGGGGYTF	TGTGCCAGCAGTTCAGGGGGCGGGGGTGGCGGCTACACCTTC
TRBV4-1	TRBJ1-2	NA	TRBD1	CASSQDRDRTHSVYGYTF	TGCGCCAGCAGCCAAGACCGGGACAGGACCCATTCCGTCTATGGCTACACCTTC
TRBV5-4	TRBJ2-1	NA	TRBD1	CASSLRDRAYNEQFF	TGTGCCAGCAGCTTGCGGGACAGGGCCTACAATGAGCAGTTCTTC
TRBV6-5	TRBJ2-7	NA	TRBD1	CASSYRTGEDEQYF	TGTGCCAGCAGTTACAGGACAGGGGAGGACGAGCAGTACTTC
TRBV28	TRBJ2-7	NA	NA	CASKQNGPGFRSYEQYF	TGTGCCAGCAAACAGAACGGTCCAGGGTTTCGGTCCTACGAGCAGTACTTC
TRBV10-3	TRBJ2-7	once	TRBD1	CAIGTGHSYEQYF	TGTGCCATCGGGACAGGGCATTCCTACGAGCAGTACTTC
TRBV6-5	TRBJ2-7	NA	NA	CASSRAGSRYEQYF	TGTGCCAGCAGCCGCGCCGGGTCACGGTACGAGCAGTACTTC
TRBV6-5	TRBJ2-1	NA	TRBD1	CASSYSFQGAHEQFF	TGTGCCAGCAGTTACTCGTTTCAGGGGGCGCATGAGCAGTTCTTC
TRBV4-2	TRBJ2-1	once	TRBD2	CASSQERGGRNEQFF	TGTGCCAGCAGCCAAGAGCGGGGGGGTCGTAATGAGCAGTTCTTC
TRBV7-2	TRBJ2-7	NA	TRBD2	CASSFPGERGTYEQYF	TGTGCCAGCAGCTTTCCTGGGGAGCGGGGGACCTACGAGCAGTACTTC
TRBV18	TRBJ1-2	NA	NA	CASSGRNNYGYTF	TGTGCCAGCTCAGGGAGAAATAACTATGGCTACACCTTC
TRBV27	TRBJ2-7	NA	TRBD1	CASRTGTGPYEQYF	TGTGCCAGCAGAACCGGGACAGGTCCCTACGAGCAGTACTTC
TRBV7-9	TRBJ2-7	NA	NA	CASSPDMWSYEQYF	TGTGCCAGCAGCCCCGATATGTGGTCCTACGAGCAGTACTTC
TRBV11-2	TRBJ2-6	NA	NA	CASSPRFGSSGANVLTF	TGTGCCAGCAGCCCACGTTTTGGGAGCTCTGGGGCCAACGTCCTGACTTTC
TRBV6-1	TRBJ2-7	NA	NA	CASSIGGGSYEQYF	TGTGCCAGCAGCATAGGGGGGGGATCCTACGAGCAGTACTTC
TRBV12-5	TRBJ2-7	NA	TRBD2	CASGLPGLAGSYEQYF	TGTGCTAGTGGTTTGCCGGGACTAGCGGGCTCCTACGAGCAGTACTTC
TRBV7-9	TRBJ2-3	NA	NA	CASSLVLRSGTDTQYF	TGTGCCAGCAGCTTAGTCCTCAGGTCGGGCACAGATACGCAGTATTTT
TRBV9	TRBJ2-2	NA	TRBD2	CASSVVPRGGVGELFF	TGTGCCAGCAGCGTAGTCCCGCGGGGGGGAGTCGGGGAGCTGTTTTTT
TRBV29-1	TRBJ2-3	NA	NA	CSADLGGGKTQYF	TGCAGCGCGGACTTAGGGGGCGGGAAGACGCAGTATTTT
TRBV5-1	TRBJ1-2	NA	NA	CASSHSNPSDGYTF	TGCGCCAGCAGCCACAGTAATCCAAGTGATGGCTACACCTTC
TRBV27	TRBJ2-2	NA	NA	CASSLSIFRDDRGTDTGELFF	TGTGCCAGCAGTTTATCGATCTTTAGAGACGACCGGGGGACGGACACCGGGGAGCTGTTTTTT
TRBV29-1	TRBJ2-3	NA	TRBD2	CSVVWRGDTDTQYF	TGCAGCGTTGTGTGGCGGGGGGACACAGATACGCAGTATTTT
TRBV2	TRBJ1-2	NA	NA	CASSELRGKNYGYTF	TGTGCCAGCAGTGAGTTGAGGGGGAAGAACTATGGCTACACCTTC
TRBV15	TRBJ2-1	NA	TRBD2	CATSRLAGGSYNEQFF	TGTGCCACCAGCAGACTAGCGGGGGGCTCCTACAATGAGCAGTTCTTC
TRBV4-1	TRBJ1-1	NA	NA	CASSQSSVTVNTEAFF	TGCGCCAGCAGCCAATCGTCGGTTACAGTCAACACTGAAGCTTTCTTT
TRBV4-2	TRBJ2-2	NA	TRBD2	CASSLRGGLLDTGELFF	TGTGCCAGCAGCCTTCGCGGGGGGCTGTTGGACACCGGGGAGCTGTTTTTT
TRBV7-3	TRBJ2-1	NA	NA	CASSRPGDNEQFF	TGTGCCAGCAGCCGGCCCGGGGACAATGAGCAGTTCTTC
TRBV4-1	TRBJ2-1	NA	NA	CASSHGSYGTSYNEQFF	TGCGCCAGCAGCCATGGGAGTTACGGGACATCCTACAATGAGCAGTTCTTC
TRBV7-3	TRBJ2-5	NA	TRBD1	CASSFDRGRRETQYF	TGTGCCAGCAGCTTCGACAGGGGTCGTAGGGAGACCCAGTACTTC